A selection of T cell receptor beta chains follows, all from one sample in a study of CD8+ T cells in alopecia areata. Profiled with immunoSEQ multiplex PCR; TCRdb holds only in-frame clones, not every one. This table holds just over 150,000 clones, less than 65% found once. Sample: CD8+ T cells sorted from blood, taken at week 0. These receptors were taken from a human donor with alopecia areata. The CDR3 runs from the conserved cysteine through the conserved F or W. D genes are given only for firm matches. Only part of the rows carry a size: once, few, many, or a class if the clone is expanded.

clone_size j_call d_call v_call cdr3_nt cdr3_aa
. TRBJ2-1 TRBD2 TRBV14 TGTGCCAGCAGCTGGGGAGCGGGGGCCGACAATGAGCAGTTCTTC CASSWGAGADNEQFF
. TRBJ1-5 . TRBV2 TGTGCCAGCAGTGAATGGGGGGATCAGCCCCAGCATTTT CASSEWGDQPQHF
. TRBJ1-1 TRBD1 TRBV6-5 TGTGCCAGCAGGGACGGACAGGGTGGTTCCACTGAAGCTTTCTTT CASRDGQGGSTEAFF
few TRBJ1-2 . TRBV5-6 TGTGCCAGCAGCCCAGGGGTCTATGGCTACACCTTC CASSPGVYGYTF
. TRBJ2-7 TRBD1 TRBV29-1 TGCAGCGTTGGGGGACAGGGAGACGAGCAGTACTTC CSVGGQGDEQYF
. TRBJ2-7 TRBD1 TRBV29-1 TGCAGCGTTGGGACAGGAGACTCCTACGAGCAGTACTTC CSVGTGDSYEQYF
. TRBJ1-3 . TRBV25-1 TGTGCCAGCGTCGGACCTGGAAACACCATATATTTT CASVGPGNTIYF
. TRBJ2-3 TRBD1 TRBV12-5 TGTGCTAGTGGTCTGGCTAGACAGGGCAGAGATACGCAGTATTTT CASGLARQGRDTQYF
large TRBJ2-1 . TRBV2 TGTGCCAGCAGTGTGGGGAATGGGGAGTTCTTC CASSVGNGEFF
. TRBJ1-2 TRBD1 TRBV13 TGTGCCAGCAGCTTGGGATTACAGGGGGATGGCTACACCTTC CASSLGLQGDGYTF
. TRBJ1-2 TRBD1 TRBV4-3 TGCGCCAGCAGCCCTCGACAGGGTAGTGACTATGGCTACACCTTC CASSPRQGSDYGYTF
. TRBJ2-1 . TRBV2 TGTGCCAGCAGTGAATCCAGTACACACTCCTACAATGAGCAGTTCTTC CASSESSTHSYNEQFF
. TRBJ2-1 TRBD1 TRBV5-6 TGTGCCAGCAGCTTGCCTCAGGGGGTGAATGAGCAGTTCTTC CASSLPQGVNEQFF
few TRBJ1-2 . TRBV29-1 TGCAGCCTAGGCCCGGGCGAGGACTATGGCTACACCTTC CSLGPGEDYGYTF
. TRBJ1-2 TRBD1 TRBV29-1 TGCAGCGTTGCTACGGGACAGATAAACTATGGCTACACCTTC CSVATGQINYGYTF
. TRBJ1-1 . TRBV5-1 TGCGCCAGCAGCTTGGTTTCTGACACTGAAGCTTTCTTT CASSLVSDTEAFF
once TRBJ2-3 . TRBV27 TGTGCCAGCGGCCGGGCCCCGGGAACAGATACGCAGTATTTT CASGRAPGTDTQYF
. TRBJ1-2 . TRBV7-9 TGTGCCAGCAGCCCGGCAGGGGCTGGCTACACCTTC CASSPAGAGYTF
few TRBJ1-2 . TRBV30 TGTGCCTGGTCATTAGGGGCGAACTATGGCTACACCTTC CAWSLGANYGYTF
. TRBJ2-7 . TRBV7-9 TGTGCCAGCAGCTTAAGTCTTGACGAGCAGTACTTC CASSLSLDEQYF
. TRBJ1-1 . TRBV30 TGTGCCTGGGCACAGGGCCGGAACACTGAAGCTTTCTTT CAWAQGRNTEAFF
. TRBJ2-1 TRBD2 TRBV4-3 TGCGCCAGCAGCCAAGAAGGGAGGGGATCATACAATGAGCAGTTCTTC CASSQEGRGSYNEQFF
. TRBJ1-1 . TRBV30 TGTGCCTGGAGTGAACAGTTGAACACTGAAGCTTTCTTT CAWSEQLNTEAFF
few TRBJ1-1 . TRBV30 TGTGCCTGGACACCGGAAAACAGGGAGTGGGCTGAAGCTTTCTTT CAWTPENREWAEAFF
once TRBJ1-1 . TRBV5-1 TGCGCCAGCAGCTTGGAACAGCTTGGGACTGAAGCTTTCTTT CASSLEQLGTEAFF
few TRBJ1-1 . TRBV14 TGTGCCAGCAGCCAAGGGCCGGCAGGGCGAAGCACTGAAGCTTTCTTT CASSQGPAGRSTEAFF